These 22 T cell receptor beta chains share one sample of origin, sequenced in a study of CD8 T cells in Susac syndrome. Random hexamers were used to reverse transcribe the RNA input (0.5 to 1 ug). TCRdb re-called the immunoSEQ multiplex PCR reads with MiXCR, one entry per CDR3 protein. The sample lists about 210,000 distinct CDR3 sequences; approximately 94% were seen once. The sequenced material came from CD4+ T cells from PBMCs. Source of these receptors: a human donor in good health.

The chain joins TRBV29-1 to TRBJ1-2; maybe TRBD1 (6 bases). The germline V gene encodes CDR1 SQVTM and CDR2 ANQGSEA. V was cut by 2 bases and J by 4 bases, with 11 bases left in between. The CDR3 is 13 residues long. CDR3: CSVERQVLYGYTF. The CDR3 region has the DNA TGCAGCGTTGAAAGACAGGTTCTCTATGGCTACACCTTC. Complete variable domain (other parts from reference TRBV29-1 and TRBJ1-2): SAVISQKPSRDICQRGTSLTIQCQVDSQVTMMFWYRQQPGQSLTLIATANQGSEATYESGFVIDKFPISRPNLTFSTLTVSNMSPEDSSIYLCSVERQVLYGYTFGSGTRLTVV.

This sequence joins TRBV6-2 or TRBV6-3 and TRBJ1-5, with D tentatively TRBD1 (6 bases). The CDR3 contains 14 residues. The germline V gene encodes CDR1 MNHEY and CDR2 SVGEGT. Between the trimmed V and J ends, which lost 7 bases and 4 bases, there was a span of 14 bases. CDR3 in amino acids: CASKGGQPNQPQHF. The CDR3 DNA reads as TGTGCCAGCAAGGGTGGACAGCCAAATCAGCCCCAGCATTTT.

For the CDR3, the DNA is TGTGCCAGCAGTGACCTAAGCGTTCAGACCCAGTACTTC. It is translated as CASSDLSVQTQYF. The V and J genes are TRBV28 and TRBJ2-5, with D unclear. The CDR3 runs to 13 residues. Per the germline V gene, CDR1 is MDHEN and CDR2 is SYDVKM. V lost 5 bases and J 6 bases, leaving 13 bases between the germline ends.

The sample holds one count of this clonotype. This rearrangement joins TRBV2 to TRBJ1-6; D may be TRBD1 (5 bases). Trimming stripped 6 bases from V and 9 bases from J, with 18 bases between. Germline-derived CDR1 and CDR2 are SNHLY and FYNNEI. The length of the CDR3 is 15 residues. CDR3 coding DNA: TGTGCCAGCAGGGCCGGACAATTCACGAGTTCACCCCTCCACTTT. This gives the protein CASRAGQFTSSPLHF.

This clonotype was observed once. The chain employs TRBV12-3 or TRBV12-4 and TRBJ2-3; weak D call: TRBD1 (7 bases). The CDR3 covers 12 residues. V lost 10 bases to trimming and J lost 6 bases, with 14 bases between them. CDR3 in DNA: TGTGCCACCTCGACAGGGAGGGATACGCAGTATTTT. Translating it yields CATSTGRDTQYF.

The chain is built from TRBV30 and TRBJ1-2; D is perhaps TRBD1 (5 bases). CDR1 and CDR2 from the germline V gene are GTSNPN and SVGIG (reference sequence). The CDR3 runs 11 residues. V shed 3 bases and J shed 7 bases, with 9 bases lying between them. Here the CDR3 reads CAWSRVGGYTF. The CDR3, as DNA: TGTGCCTGGAGCAGGGTCGGTGGCTACACCTTC.

The chain uses TRBV28 and TRBJ1-6; TRBD1 matches at 7 bases. Losses at the gene ends were 5 bases for V and 7 bases for J; bases not matched to a gene: 11. The CDR3 totals 16 residues. CDR1 is MDHEN, CDR2 SYDVKM, per germline. The CDR3: CASSVPQGMDNSPLHF. In DNA form, the CDR3 reads TGTGCCAGCAGTGTACCACAGGGGATGGACAATTCACCCCTCCACTTT.

V is TRBV6-1 and J is TRBJ2-1; 8 nucleotides agree with TRBD2. The CDR3 is 15 residues long. The germline gives CDR1 MNHNS, CDR2 SASEGT. J gave up 0 bases and V 7 bases, and 5 bases lay outside the gene matches. The chain's CDR3 is CASTRGGSSYNEQFF. In nucleotides, the CDR3 is TGTGCCAGCACCCGGGGGGGCAGCTCCTACAATGAGCAGTTCTTC.

The V call is TRBV19, the J call TRBJ1-1; no definite D call. The germline V gene has CDR1 LNHDA and CDR2 SQIVND (reference sequence). This CDR3 has 14 amino acids. Between the trimmed V and J ends, which lost 0 bases and 0 bases, there was a span of 5 bases. CDR3 in DNA: TGTGCCAGTAGTATAGACATTATGAACACTGAAGCTTTCTTT. This codes for CASSIDIMNTEAFF.

The chain links TRBV18 to TRBJ2-7; TRBD1 might be the D (6 bases). Germline V gives CDR1 KGHSH, CDR2 LQKENI. CDR3 length: 14 amino acids. With 2 bases removed from V and 5 bases from J, the gap between germline ends came to 13 bases. DNA of the CDR3: TGTGCCAGCTCACCAGGGGGCCTCCGGAACGAGCAGTACTTC. Translating gives CASSPGGLRNEQYF.

The chain is built from TRBV20-1 and TRBJ2-3, with a tentative D call TRBD2 (7 bases). Trimming took off 4 bases at V and 3 bases at J, with 11 bases between the two ends. This CDR3 region has 13 residues. The germline CDR1 and CDR2 sequences are DFQATT and SNEGSKA (reference sequence). The CDR3 reads CSAMGGGTDTQYF. The CDR3 DNA follows: TGCAGTGCTATGGGAGGGGGAACAGATACGCAGTATTTT.

The chain is built from TRBV18 and TRBJ1-5; TRBD1 might be the D (5 bases). V gave up 5 bases and J gave up 6 bases, with 17 bases separating them. The germline V gene has CDR1 KGHSH and CDR2 LQKENI. This CDR3 region has 15 residues. The CDR3 DNA follows: TGTGCCAGCTCAGGGACTACAGTAAACTCTCAGCCCCAGCATTTT. It encodes CASSGTTVNSQPQHF.

The genes are TRBV5-1 and TRBJ2-7; 9 bases are shared with TRBD1. Germline V gene lookup returns CDR1 SGHRS and CDR2 YFSETQ. The CDR3 length is 16 residues. J gave up 0 bases and V 3 bases, and 7 bases lay outside the gene matches. The CDR3 bases are TGCGCCAGCAGCTCTTCTCCGGGACAGGGCTCCTACGAGCAGTACTTC. The encoded protein is CASSSSPGQGSYEQYF.

The V gene is TRBV28, the J gene TRBJ2-5; perhaps TRBD2 as D (6 bases). The CDR3 runs to 15 residues. Germline CDR1 MDHEN, CDR2 SYDVKM. V lost 3 bases and J 0 bases, leaving 11 bases between the germline ends. In DNA form, the CDR3 reads TGTGCCAGCAGTTTGGGACTCCTGTACCAAGAGACCCAGTACTTC. It encodes CASSLGLLYQETQYF.

The chain joins TRBV27 to TRBJ1-2, with D possibly TRBD1 on 5 matching bases. The length of the CDR3 is 13 residues. Germline V gene lookup returns CDR1 MNHEY and CDR2 SMNVEV (reference sequence). V lost 3 bases, J lost 12 bases, and 17 bases lay in between. This CDR3 reads CASSFMQATVHTF. The DNA of the CDR3 is TGTGCCAGCAGTTTTATGCAGGCGACAGTTCACACCTTC.

The chain employs TRBV4-2 and TRBJ1-4; D is perhaps TRBD1 (5 bases). Germline CDR1 LGHNA, CDR2 YNFKEQ. This CDR3 comprises 16 residues. The germline V and J ends were trimmed by 0 bases and 4 bases, with 12 bases remaining between them. The CDR3 region is CASSQDPGGNNEKLFF. CDR3 coding DNA: TGTGCCAGCAGCCAAGACCCGGGGGGAAATAATGAAAAACTGTTTTTT.

V gene TRBV6-5 combines with J gene TRBJ2-3; D is uncertain. The length of the CDR3 is 14 residues. Trimming cost V 6 bases and J 2 bases, with 12 bases left between them. The germline CDR1 and CDR2 sequences are MNHEY and SVGAGI. CDR3 residues: CASRLPGLTDTQYF. The CDR3 region has the DNA TGTGCCAGCAGACTACCAGGCCTCACAGATACGCAGTATTTT.

The rearrangement uses TRBV5-1 and TRBJ2-1, with 8 bases identical to TRBD2. Looked up from germline, CDR1 is SGHRS and CDR2 is YFSETQ. V lost 3 bases and J lost 1; bases outside the gene matches: 3. This CDR3 region has 15 residues. As DNA, the CDR3 is TGCGCCAGCAGCTCGTTAGCGGGGTCCTACAATGAGCAGTTCTTC. Its protein is CASSSLAGSYNEQFF.

The V call is TRBV29-1, the J call TRBJ2-1, with a possible D match to TRBD2 (5 bases). Looked up from germline, CDR1 is SQVTM and CDR2 is ANQGSEA. The CDR3 has 11 amino acids. With 1 base removed from V and 8 bases from J, the gap between germline ends came to 6 bases. This chain's CDR3 is CSVEAGDEQFF. The CDR3 DNA reads as TGCAGCGTTGAAGCCGGGGATGAGCAGTTCTTC.

This rearrangement joins TRBV5-1 to TRBJ1-5, with D possibly TRBD1 on 6 matching bases. Germline V gives CDR1 SGHRS, CDR2 YFSETQ. The CDR3 covers 15 residues. The V end lost 3 bases, the J end lost 7 bases, and 17 bases lay between the germline ends. CDR3 bases: TGCGCCAGCAGCTACGGGACATCCGCCGGACAGCCCCAGCATTTT. Translated, it gives CASSYGTSAGQPQHF.

This clonotype came up once. This chain links TRBV29-1 with TRBJ1-2; the D is unclear. V lost 3 bases to trimming and J lost 8 bases, with 19 bases between them. The CDR3 has 14 amino acids. Germline V gives CDR1 SQVTM, CDR2 ANQGSEA. The CDR3: CSVEAGLAGRGYTF. CDR3 nucleotide sequence: TGCAGCGTTGAGGCAGGACTGGCGGGGAGGGGCTACACCTTC. The complete variable domain, with remaining parts taken from reference TRBV29-1 and TRBJ1-2, reads SAVISQKPSRDICQRGTSLTIQCQVDSQVTMMFWYRQQPGQSLTLIATANQGSEATYESGFVIDKFPISRPNLTFSTLTVSNMSPEDSSIYLCSVEAGLAGRGYTFGSGTRLTVV.

A word on this clonotype: One junction end does not reproduce the germline sequence, and a read error may be involved. CDR3 region: CASSPDGLRETQYF. As DNA, the CDR3 is TGTGCTAGCAGCCCCGATGGGCTTCGGGAGACCCAGTACTTC. This rearrangement joins TRBV7-7 to TRBJ2-5; no firm D call. CDR3 length: 14 residues. The V gene's germline CDR1 is SSHAT and CDR2 FNYEAQ (reference sequence).